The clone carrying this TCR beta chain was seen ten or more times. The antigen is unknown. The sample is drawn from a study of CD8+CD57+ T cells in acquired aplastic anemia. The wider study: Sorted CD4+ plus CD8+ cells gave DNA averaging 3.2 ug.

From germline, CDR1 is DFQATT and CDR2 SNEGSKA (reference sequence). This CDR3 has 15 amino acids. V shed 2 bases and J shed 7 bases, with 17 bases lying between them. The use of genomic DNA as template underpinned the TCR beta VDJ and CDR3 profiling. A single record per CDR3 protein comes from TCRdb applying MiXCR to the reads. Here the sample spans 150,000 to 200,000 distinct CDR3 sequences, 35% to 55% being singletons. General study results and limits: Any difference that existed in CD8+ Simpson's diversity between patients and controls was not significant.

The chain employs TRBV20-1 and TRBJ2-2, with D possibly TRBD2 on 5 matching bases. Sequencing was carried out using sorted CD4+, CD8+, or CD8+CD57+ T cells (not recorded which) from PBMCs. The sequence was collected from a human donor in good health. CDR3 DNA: TGCAGTGCTAGATCCCCGAGGGCGGTGGTCGGGGAGCTGTTTTTT. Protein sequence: CSARSPRAVVGELFF.